These 12 T cell receptor beta chains came from one sample sequenced in a study of blood T cell repertoires in COVID-19. Some clones are missing from TCRdb's copy, which holds only in-frame ones; the method was immunoSEQ multiplex PCR. The data contain fewer than 100,000 clones, roughly four fifths of them singletons. Material for sequencing was peripheral blood. Receptors originate from a middle-aged man with acute or convalescent COVID-19.

V is TRBV5-6 and J is TRBJ2-1; 7 positions match TRBD2. The CDR3 is 16 amino acids. Germline values: CDR1 SGHDT, CDR2 YYEEEE. After removal of 10 bases from V and 3 bases from J, the junction contained 16 bases not matched to a gene. The CDR3 coding sequence is TGTGCCTTTAGGGACTATAACAATTTGGGCTACAATGAGCAGTTCTTC. This gives the protein CAFRDYNNLGYNEQFF.

The CDR3 is CASSPNSLLANTEAFF. The CDR3 nucleotides are TGTGCCAGCTCACCAAACAGTTTATTGGCGAACACTGAAGCTTTCTTT. J is TRBJ1-1 and V is TRBV18, with D unresolved. The CDR3 has 16 residues. The germline gives CDR1 KGHSH, CDR2 LQKENI. Trimming left V 2 bases short and J 1 base short, with 14 bases between.

This chain links TRBV2 with TRBJ1-6; D gene ambiguous. Germline CDR1 is SNHLY and CDR2 is FYNNEI. Trimming stripped 3 bases from V and 5 bases from J, with 11 bases between. The CDR3 loop spans 15 amino acids. CDR3 DNA: TGTGCCAGCAGTGAGGGTCAGAGGCATAATTCACCCCTCCACTTT. Residues: CASSEGQRHNSPLHF.

V gene TRBV15 combines with J gene TRBJ1-1; TRBD1 agrees at 7 bases. The V gene end was trimmed by 4 bases and the J gene end by 4 bases; junction bases not matched to a gene: 3. The CDR3 loop spans 13 amino acids. Germline CDR1 LNHNV, CDR2 YYDKDF (reference sequence). As DNA, the CDR3 is TGTGCCACCAGCACAGACAGGGCCACTGAAGCTTTCTTT. Translation gives CATSTDRATEAFF. The variable domain in full, with the rest retrieved from reference TRBV15 and TRBJ1-1, is DAMVIQNPRYQVTQFGKPVTLSCSQTLNHNVMYWYQQKSSQAPKLLFHYYDKDFNNEADTPDNFQSRRPNTSFCFLDIRSPGLGDTAMYLCATSTDRATEAFFGQGTRLTVV.

The chain employs TRBV5-1 and TRBJ2-2, with TRBD1 identical over 10 bases. CDR1 and CDR2 from the germline V gene are SGHRS and YFSETQ. The CDR3 totals 15 residues. The V gene end was trimmed by 4 bases and the J gene end by 7 bases; junction bases not matched to a gene: 7. This CDR3 reads CASSPDRGRGGELFF. The CDR3, as DNA: TGCGCCAGCAGCCCGGACAGGGGGAGAGGCGGGGAGCTGTTTTTT.

V gene TRBV5-8 combines with J gene TRBJ1-4; D may be TRBD1 (5 bases). The CDR3 contains 16 residues. CDR1 is SGHTS, CDR2 YDEGEE, per germline. Trimming left V 4 bases short and J 7 bases short, with 20 bases between. The CDR3 loop reads CASSQIAPGGGEKLFF. CDR3 nucleotide sequence: TGTGCCAGCAGCCAAATCGCCCCGGGGGGGGGTGAAAAACTGTTTTTT.

The chain carries TRBV5-1 and TRBJ2-3, with TRBD1 as a possible D gene (5 bases). Trimming removed 4 bases at V and 6 bases at J, with 15 bases between. Germline CDR1 reads SGHRS; CDR2 reads YFSETQ. This CDR3 has 14 residues. This CDR3 is CASSADTGKDTQYF. The CDR3 DNA sequence: TGCGCCAGCAGCGCGGACACCGGCAAGGATACGCAGTATTTT.

This clone was picked up a small number of times. The chain couples TRBV7-9 to TRBJ1-1, with D hard to call. The CDR3 runs to 11 residues. Between the trimmed V and J ends, which lost 3 bases and 6 bases, there was a span of 5 bases. Per germline, CDR1 SEHNR and CDR2 FQNEAQ (reference sequence). The CDR3 here is CASSFSPEAFF. As DNA, the CDR3 is TGTGCCAGCAGCTTCTCTCCTGAAGCTTTCTTT.

V and J are TRBV18 and TRBJ2-1; 11 nucleotides align to TRBD2. CDR3 length equals 14 residues. V was pared by 9 bases and J by 3 bases, with 4 bases of the junction left unmatched. Germline CDR1 and CDR2: KGHSH and LQKENI. The CDR3 coding sequence is TGTGCCAGTGCGGGACTAGCGGACTACAATGAGCAGTTCTTC. Encoded protein: CASAGLADYNEQFF.

J is TRBJ2-7 and V is TRBV10-3, with D tentatively TRBD1 (6 bases). The CDR3 loop spans 15 amino acids. Germline lookup yields CDR1 ENHRY and CDR2 SYGVKD. The V end was cut by 2 bases, the J end by 3 bases, with 14 bases between. The CDR3 nucleotides read TGTGCCATCAGTGAGAGGCAGGGGAAAAGCTACGAGCAGTACTTC. It is translated as CAISERQGKSYEQYF.

The rearrangement uses TRBV2 and TRBJ2-7; the D gene is possibly TRBD2 (6 bases). The V end was cut by 7 bases, the J end by 2 bases, with 15 bases between. The CDR3 is made up of 14 amino acids. CDR1 is SNHLY and CDR2 is FYNNEI in the germline V gene. CDR3 sequence: CASNRIGGPYEQYF. DNA of the CDR3: TGTGCCAGCAATCGGATCGGGGGACCCTACGAGCAGTACTTC.

This clone was seen only a few times. The J gene is TRBJ1-1, the V gene TRBV15, with D uncertain. Per the germline V gene, CDR1 is LNHNV and CDR2 is YYDKDF (reference sequence). The CDR3 sequence is 14 residues long. Trimming shortened V by 1 base and J by 11 bases, and 17 bases separated the two germline ends. The CDR3 DNA is TGTGCCACCAGCAGAGTGTCATCGGGTGGTTGGGCTTTCTTT. Its protein is CATSRVSSGGWAFF.